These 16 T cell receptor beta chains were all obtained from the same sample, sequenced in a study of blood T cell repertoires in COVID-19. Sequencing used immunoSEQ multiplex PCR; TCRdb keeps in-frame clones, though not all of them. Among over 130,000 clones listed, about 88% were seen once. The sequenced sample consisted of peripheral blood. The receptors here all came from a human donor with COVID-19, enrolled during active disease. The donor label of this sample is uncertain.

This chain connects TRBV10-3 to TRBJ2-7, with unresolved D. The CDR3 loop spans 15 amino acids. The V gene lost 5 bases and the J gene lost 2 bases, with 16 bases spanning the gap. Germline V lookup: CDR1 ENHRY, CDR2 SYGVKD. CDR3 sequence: CAISYRVPPTYEQYF. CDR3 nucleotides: TGTGCCATCAGTTACCGGGTTCCCCCAACCTACGAGCAGTACTTC.

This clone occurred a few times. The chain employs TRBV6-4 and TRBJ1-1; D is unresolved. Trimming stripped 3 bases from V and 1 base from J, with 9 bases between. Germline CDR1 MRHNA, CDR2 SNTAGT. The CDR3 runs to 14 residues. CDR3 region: CASSESGGNTEAFF. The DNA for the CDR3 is TGTGCCAGCAGTGAAAGCGGTGGGAACACTGAAGCTTTCTTT.

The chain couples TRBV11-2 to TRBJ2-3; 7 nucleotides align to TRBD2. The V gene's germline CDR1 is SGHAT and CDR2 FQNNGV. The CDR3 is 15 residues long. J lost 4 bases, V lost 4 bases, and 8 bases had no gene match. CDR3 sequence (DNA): TGTGCCAGCAGCTACGGCGGGAGAAACCCAGATACGCAGTATTTT. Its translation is CASSYGGRNPDTQYF.

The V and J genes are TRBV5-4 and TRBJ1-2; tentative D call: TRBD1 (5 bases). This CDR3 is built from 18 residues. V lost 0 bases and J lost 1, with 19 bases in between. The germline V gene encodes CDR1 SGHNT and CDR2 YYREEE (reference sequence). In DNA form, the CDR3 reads TGTGCCAGCAGCTTGGGGGATCCTGGGCAGGGATATAACTATGGCTACACCTTC. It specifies CASSLGDPGQGYNYGYTF.

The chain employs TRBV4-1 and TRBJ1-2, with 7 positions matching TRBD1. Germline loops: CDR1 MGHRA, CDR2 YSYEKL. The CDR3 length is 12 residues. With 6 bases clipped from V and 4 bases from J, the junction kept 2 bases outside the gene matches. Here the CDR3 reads CASRGQLYGYTF. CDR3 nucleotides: TGCGCCAGCAGGGGACAGCTCTATGGCTACACCTTC.

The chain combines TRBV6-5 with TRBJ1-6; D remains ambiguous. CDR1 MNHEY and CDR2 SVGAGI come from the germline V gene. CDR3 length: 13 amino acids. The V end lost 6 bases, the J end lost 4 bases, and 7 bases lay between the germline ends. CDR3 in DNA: TGTGCCAGCAGACAATCATATAATTCACCCCTCCACTTT. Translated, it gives CASRQSYNSPLHF.

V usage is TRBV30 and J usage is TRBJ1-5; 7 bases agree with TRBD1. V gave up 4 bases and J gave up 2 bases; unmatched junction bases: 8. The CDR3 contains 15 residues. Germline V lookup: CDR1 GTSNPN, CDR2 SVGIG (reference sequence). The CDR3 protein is CAWNLQGGRNQPQHF. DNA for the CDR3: TGTGCCTGGAACCTTCAGGGGGGTCGCAATCAGCCCCAGCATTTT.

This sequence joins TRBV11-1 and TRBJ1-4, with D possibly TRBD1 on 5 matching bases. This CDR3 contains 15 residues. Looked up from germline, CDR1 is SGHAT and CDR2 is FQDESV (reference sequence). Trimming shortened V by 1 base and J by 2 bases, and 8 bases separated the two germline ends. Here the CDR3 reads CASSLGRGTNEKLFF. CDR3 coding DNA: TGTGCCAGCAGCTTAGGACGGGGGACTAATGAAAAACTGTTTTTT.

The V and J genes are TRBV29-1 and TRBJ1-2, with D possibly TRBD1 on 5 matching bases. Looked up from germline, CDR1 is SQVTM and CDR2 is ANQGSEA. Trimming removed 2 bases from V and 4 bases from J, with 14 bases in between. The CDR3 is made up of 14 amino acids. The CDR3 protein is CSVELPGLIYGYTF. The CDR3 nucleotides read TGCAGCGTTGAACTTCCGGGACTTATCTATGGCTACACCTTC.

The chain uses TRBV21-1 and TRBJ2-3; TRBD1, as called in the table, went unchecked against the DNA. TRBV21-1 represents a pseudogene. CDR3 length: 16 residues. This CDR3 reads CASSPKGDRPTDTQYF. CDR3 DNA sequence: TGTGCCAGCAGTCCCAAGGGGGACAGACCTACAGATACGCAGTATTTT.

In nucleotides, the CDR3 is TGTGCCAGCAGTGAAGCCCCCCGGGAGCCCCAGCATTTT. This codes for CASSEAPREPQHF. The chain is built from TRBV6-1 and TRBJ1-5; D not certain. The CDR3 extends over 13 amino acids. The ends were cut back, 0 bases at V and 8 bases at J, with 8 bases in the middle. Germline V gene data show CDR1 as MNHNS and CDR2 as SASEGT.

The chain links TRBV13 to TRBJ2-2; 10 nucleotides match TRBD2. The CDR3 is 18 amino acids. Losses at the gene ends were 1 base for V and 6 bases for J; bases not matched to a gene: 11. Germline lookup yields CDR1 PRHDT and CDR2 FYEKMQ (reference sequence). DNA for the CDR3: TGTGCCAGCAGCTTAGAGCGAGCGGGGGGGCGTTTCCCCGGGGAGCTGTTTTTT. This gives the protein CASSLERAGGRFPGELFF.

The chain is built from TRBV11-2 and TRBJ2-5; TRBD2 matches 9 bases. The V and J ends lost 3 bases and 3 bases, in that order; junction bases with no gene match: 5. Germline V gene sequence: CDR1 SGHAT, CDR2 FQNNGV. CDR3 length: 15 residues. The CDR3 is CASSFLAGQEETQYF. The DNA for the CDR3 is TGTGCCAGCAGCTTCCTAGCGGGGCAGGAAGAGACCCAGTACTTC.

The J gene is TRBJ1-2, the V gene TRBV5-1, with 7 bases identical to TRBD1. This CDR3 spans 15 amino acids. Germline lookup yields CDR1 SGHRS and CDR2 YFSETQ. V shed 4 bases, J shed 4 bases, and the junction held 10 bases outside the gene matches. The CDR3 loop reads CASSPGTGVLYGYTF. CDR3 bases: TGCGCCAGCAGCCCGGGAACAGGGGTCCTCTATGGCTACACCTTC.

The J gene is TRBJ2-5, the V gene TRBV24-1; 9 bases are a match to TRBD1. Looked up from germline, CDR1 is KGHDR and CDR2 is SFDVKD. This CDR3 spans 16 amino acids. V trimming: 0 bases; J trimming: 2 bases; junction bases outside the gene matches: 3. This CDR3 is CATSDLGTGRQETQYF. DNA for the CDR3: TGTGCCACCAGTGATTTGGGGACAGGGAGGCAAGAGACCCAGTACTTC.

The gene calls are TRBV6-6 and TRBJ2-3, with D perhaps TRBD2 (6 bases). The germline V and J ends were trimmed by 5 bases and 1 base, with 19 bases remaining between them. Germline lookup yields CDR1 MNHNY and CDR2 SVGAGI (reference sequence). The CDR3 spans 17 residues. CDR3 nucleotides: TGTGCCAGCAGTCAGGGAGGTCCCTCTCCCGGCACAGATACGCAGTATTTT. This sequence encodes CASSQGGPSPGTDTQYF.